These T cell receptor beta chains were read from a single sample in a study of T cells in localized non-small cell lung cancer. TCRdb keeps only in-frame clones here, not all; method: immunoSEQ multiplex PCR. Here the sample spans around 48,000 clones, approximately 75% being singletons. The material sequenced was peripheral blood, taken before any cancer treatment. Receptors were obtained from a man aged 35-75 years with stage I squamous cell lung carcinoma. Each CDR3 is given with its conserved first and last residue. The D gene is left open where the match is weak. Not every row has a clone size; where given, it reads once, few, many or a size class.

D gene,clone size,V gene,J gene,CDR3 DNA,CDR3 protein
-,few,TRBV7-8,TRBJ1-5,TGTGCCAGCAGCTCACGGGGGAGGCCCCAGCATTTT,CASSSRGRPQHF
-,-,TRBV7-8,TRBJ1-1,TGTGCCAGCAGCTTAGAGGCGGGTAACACTGAAGCTTTCTTT,CASSLEAGNTEAFF
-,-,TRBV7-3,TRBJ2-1,TGTGCCAGCAGCTTAGCGGGCCGCTACAATGAGCAGTTCTTC,CASSLAGRYNEQFF
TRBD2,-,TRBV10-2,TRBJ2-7,TGCGCCAGCAAGACTAGCGGGGGGCGTTACGAGCAGTACTTC,CASKTSGGRYEQYF
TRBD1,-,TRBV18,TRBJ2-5,TGTGCCAGCTCCGCCACAGGGGTACAAGAGACCCAGTACTTC,CASSATGVQETQYF
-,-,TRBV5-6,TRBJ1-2,TGTGCCAGCAGCTTGGCCAGGGGAGCTAACTATGGCTACACCTTC,CASSLARGANYGYTF
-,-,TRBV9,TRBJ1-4,TGTGCCAGCAGCGTAGGAGGGGCCCCTAATGAAAAACTGTTTTTT,CASSVGGAPNEKLFF
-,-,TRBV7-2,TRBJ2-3,TGTGCCAGCAGCTTAGAGCGGGCTTTGCCTAGCACAGATACGCAGTATTTT,CASSLERALPSTDTQYF
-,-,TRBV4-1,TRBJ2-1,TGCGCCAGCAGCCATCTCGACCTGGGCTTGTCCTACAATGAGCAGTTCTTC,CASSHLDLGLSYNEQFF
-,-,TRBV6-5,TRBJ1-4,TGTGCCACCCAACGGGGTGGGAATGAAAAACTGTTTTTT,CATQRGGNEKLFF
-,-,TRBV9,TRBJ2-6,TGTGCCAGCAGTAAACAGGGTGGGAACGGGGCCAACGTCCTGACTTTC,CASSKQGGNGANVLTF
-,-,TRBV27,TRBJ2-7,TGTGCCAGCAGGGGGGGGGACAGGTCCTACGAGCAGTACTTC,CASRGGDRSYEQYF
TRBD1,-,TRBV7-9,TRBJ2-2,TGTGCCAGCAGCTTAACCGGGACAGGGCGAACCGGGGAGCTGTTTTTT,CASSLTGTGRTGELFF
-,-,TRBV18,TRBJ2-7,TGTGCCAGCTCACCGCCGGGCCAAGAAAGGGGCTACGAGCAGTACTTC,CASSPPGQERGYEQYF
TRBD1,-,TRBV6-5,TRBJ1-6,TGTGCCACCATAGGGGACAGCTATAATTCACCCCTCCACTTT,CATIGDSYNSPLHF
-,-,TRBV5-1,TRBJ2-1,TGCGCCAGCAGCTTGGAATGGGGCCAACCAGGCAATGAGCAGTTCTTC,CASSLEWGQPGNEQFF
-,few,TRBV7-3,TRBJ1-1,TGTGCCAGCAGCCGGGGACAGAACACTGAAGCTTTCTTT,CASSRGQNTEAFF
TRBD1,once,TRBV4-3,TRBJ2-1,TGCGCCAGCAGGTACTCCGGGACAGGGGGCAATGAGCAGTTCTTC,CASRYSGTGGNEQFF
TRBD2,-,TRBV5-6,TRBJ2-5,TGTGCCAGCAGCTTCATGCGGGGGGCGGAAGAGACCCAGTACTTC,CASSFMRGAEETQYF
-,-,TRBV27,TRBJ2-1,TGTGCCAGCAGGCATAGGACCGGGACGGCCTTTAGGAATGAGCAGTTCTTC,CASRHRTGTAFRNEQFF
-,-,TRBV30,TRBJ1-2,TGTGCCTGGAGAGACTACAGGGAGGGTGGCTACACCTTC,CAWRDYREGGYTF
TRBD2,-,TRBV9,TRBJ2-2,TGTGCCAGCAGCGGTAGCGGGGGGGCCAACACCGGGGAGCTGTTTTTT,CASSGSGGANTGELFF
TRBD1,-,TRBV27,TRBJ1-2,TGTGCCAGCAGTTCATGGACAGGGGGCCACTATGGCTACACCTTC,CASSSWTGGHYGYTF
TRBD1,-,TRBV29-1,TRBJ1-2,TGCAGCGGCTTCCAGGGGGGCTATGGCTACACCTTC,CSGFQGGYGYTF
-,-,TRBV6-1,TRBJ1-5,TGTGCCAGCAGTTCGGGTATGGGCAATCAGCCCCAGCATTTT,CASSSGMGNQPQHF
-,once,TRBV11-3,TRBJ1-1,TGTGCCAGCAGCTTAGGGGGCCGGAACACTGAAGCTTTCTTT,CASSLGGRNTEAFF
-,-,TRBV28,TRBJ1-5,TGTGCCAGCAGACACCTTCAACCCCAGCATTTT,CASRHLQPQHF
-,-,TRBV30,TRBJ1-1,TGTGCCTGGAGTGCGACAGTTAGTACTGAAGCTTTCTTT,CAWSATVSTEAFF
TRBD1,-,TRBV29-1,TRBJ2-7,TGCAGCGTTCGTGGACAGGGGGAGTCCTACGAGCAGTACTTC,CSVRGQGESYEQYF
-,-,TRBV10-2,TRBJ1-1,TGCGCCAGCAGTGAGTCCGAAGGGGACACTGAAGCTTTCTTT,CASSESEGDTEAFF
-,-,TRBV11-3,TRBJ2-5,TGTGCCAGCAGCTATAGTTACCCCCAAGAGACCCAGTACTTC,CASSYSYPQETQYF
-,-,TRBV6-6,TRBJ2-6,TGTGCCAGCAGTTACTCGACAGGATCTGGGGCCAACGTCCTGACTTTC,CASSYSTGSGANVLTF
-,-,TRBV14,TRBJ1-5,TGTGCCAGCAGCCAAGATCCCAACAAGCCCCAGCATTTT,CASSQDPNKPQHF
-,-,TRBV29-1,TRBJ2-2,TGCAGCGTCGTAGGGGGGGCCAGCACCGGGGAGCTGTTTTTT,CSVVGGASTGELFF
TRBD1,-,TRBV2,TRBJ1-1,TGTGCCAGCAGTGCGACAGGGGCGGTGAACACTGAAGCTTTCTTT,CASSATGAVNTEAFF
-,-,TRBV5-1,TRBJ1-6,TGCGCCAGCAGCTTGGAGGGAGGTTCACCCCTCCACTTT,CASSLEGGSPLHF
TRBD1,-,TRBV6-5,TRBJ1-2,TGTGCCAGCACATCCGGGACAGGGGTAGATGGCTACACCTTC,CASTSGTGVDGYTF
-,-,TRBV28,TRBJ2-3,TGTGCCAGCAGTTTGGCTACCGTCACAGATACGCAGTATTTT,CASSLATVTDTQYF
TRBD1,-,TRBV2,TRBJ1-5,TGTGCCAGCAGCCCAGGCAGGGGGAATCAGCCCCAGCATTTT,CASSPGRGNQPQHF
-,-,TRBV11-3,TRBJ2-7,TGTGCCAGCAGCATGGGACGGACCTCGGAGCAGTACTTC,CASSMGRTSEQYF
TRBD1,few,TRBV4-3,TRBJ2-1,TGCGCCAGCAGCCCCCGGACAGGGGGCGCTTACAATGAGCAGTTCTTC,CASSPRTGGAYNEQFF
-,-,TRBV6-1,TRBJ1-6,TGTGCCAGCAGTGAACCTCTCACTCATAATTCACCCCTCCACTTT,CASSEPLTHNSPLHF
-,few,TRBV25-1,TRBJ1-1,TGTGCCAGCAGTTGGAGGGAGGGCACTGAAGCTTTCTTT,CASSWREGTEAFF
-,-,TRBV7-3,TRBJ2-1,TGTGCCAGCAGCTCTCAGGGAGACAATGAGCAGTTCTTC,CASSSQGDNEQFF
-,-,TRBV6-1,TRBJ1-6,TGTGCCAGCAGTGCTAGATGGGCCTCGAATTCACCCCTCCACTTT,CASSARWASNSPLHF
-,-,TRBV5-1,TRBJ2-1,TGCGCCAGCAGCTTGGGGCCCCCGCGTAGAAATGAGCAGTTCTTC,CASSLGPPRRNEQFF
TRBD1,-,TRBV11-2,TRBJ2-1,TGTGCCAGCAGCTACTCCGGGACAGGGTCCGGCAATGAGCAGTTCTTC,CASSYSGTGSGNEQFF